Following are 13 T cell receptor beta chains from one sample sequenced in a study of T-cell memory formation after mild COVID-19. TCRdb reprocessed the 5' RACE reads with MiXCR, giving one entry per CDR3 protein. Counted here are 100,000 to 130,000 distinct CDR3 sequences, around 17% occurring once; the ten biggest clones make up 5% to 6.5%. Sample: PBMCs or a T cell subset sorted from them (not recorded which). Receptors were obtained from a man in his late teens or twenties who had mild COVID-19 (a few samples of this study predate the infection). Cell type and time point are not known.

This clonotype was seen more than once but under ten times. V and J are TRBV15 and TRBJ2-1; 8 bases map to TRBD1. CDR1 and CDR2 from the germline V gene are LNHNV and YYDKDF (reference sequence). The CDR3 consists of 14 residues. V lost 0 bases to trimming and J lost 6 bases; unmatched junction nucleotides: 1. CDR3 nucleotides: TGTGCCACCAGCAGAGAGACAGGGGTCAATGAGCAGTTCTTC. The encoded protein is CATSRETGVNEQFF.

In its sample, this clonotype was seen a few times. V and J are TRBV7-2 and TRBJ2-2, with 7 bases lining up with TRBD1. The germline V gene has CDR1 SGHTA and CDR2 FQGNSA. V lost 6 bases and J lost 2; bases outside the gene matches: 3. This CDR3 has 14 residues. The DNA for the CDR3 is TGTGCCAGCAGTCGGGACAGCAACACCGGGGAGCTGTTTTTT. Residues: CASSRDSNTGELFF.

Only a few counts were recorded for this clonotype. The chain has TRBV12-3 or TRBV12-4 and TRBJ2-3; D ambiguous. The CDR3 covers 14 residues. Trimming cost V 4 bases and J 0 bases, with 8 bases left between them. CDR3 sequence reads: CASSSSQSTDTQYF. CDR3 DNA sequence: TGTGCCAGCAGTTCAAGTCAGAGCACAGATACGCAGTATTTT.

This clonotype came up a few times. V is TRBV12-3 or TRBV12-4 and J is TRBJ1-6; D might be TRBD1 (6 bases). This CDR3 is built from 17 residues. Deletions cut 3 bases from V and 8 bases from J, with 20 bases between. Here the CDR3 DNA reads TGTGCCAGCAGTTTTTGGGGGGGCGTCGGGAGTGATTCACCCCTCCACTTT. Its protein product is CASSFWGGVGSDSPLHF.

V is TRBV19 and J is TRBJ2-7; TRBD1 agrees at 10 bases. This CDR3 has 16 amino acids. With V trimmed by 5 bases and J by 1 base, 8 bases remained unmatched. Germline V gives CDR1 LNHDA, CDR2 SQIVND (reference sequence). CDR3 nucleotide sequence: TGTGCCAGTAGTGGATTGAGACAGGGGGCGTCCTACGAGCAGTACTTC. It encodes CASSGLRQGASYEQYF. The full variable domain, in which reference TRBV19 and TRBJ2-7 provide the parts outside the CDR3, is DGGITQSPKYLFRKEGQNVTLSCEQNLNHDAMYWYRQDPGQGLRLIYYSQIVNDFQKGDIAEGYSVSREKKESFPLTVTSAQKNPTAFYLCASSGLRQGASYEQYFGPGTRLTVT.

The V and J genes are TRBV11-2 and TRBJ2-1, with a weak D call TRBD1 (6 bases). CDR3 length: 13 amino acids. CDR1 is SGHAT, CDR2 FQNNGV, per germline. With 3 bases removed from V and 7 bases from J, the gap between germline ends came to 10 bases. CDR3 residues: CASSFTGKNEQFF. The CDR3 coding sequence is TGTGCCAGCAGCTTCACAGGGAAGAATGAGCAGTTCTTC.

This clonotype was picked up a small number of times. V gene TRBV20-1 combines with J gene TRBJ2-5; the D gene is possibly TRBD2 (6 bases). V was clipped by 7 bases and J by 4 bases, with 13 bases between them. This CDR3 comprises 12 residues. Germline V gene sequence: CDR1 DFQATT, CDR2 SNEGSKA (reference sequence). In nucleotides, the CDR3 is TGCAGTGGGCTGACTAGAGCAGAGACCCAGTACTTC. Protein sequence: CSGLTRAETQYF.

This chain connects TRBV12-3 or TRBV12-4 to TRBJ1-1; possibly TRBD1 for D (5 bases). The V gene lost 4 bases and the J gene lost 4 bases, with 16 bases spanning the gap. This CDR3 is 15 amino acids long. The DNA of the CDR3 is TGTGCCAGCAGTTGGTTGGGGGGGGTCCCCACTGAAGCTTTCTTT. Its protein is CASSWLGGVPTEAFF.

V usage is TRBV3-1 and J usage is TRBJ2-3; weak D call: TRBD1 (5 bases). Trimming left V 5 bases short and J 6 bases short, with 18 bases between. CDR1 and CDR2 from the germline V gene are LGHDT and YNNKEL (reference sequence). The CDR3 covers 15 residues. The CDR3 protein is CASSTDAGRQDTQYF. The CDR3 nucleotides are TGTGCCAGCAGCACGGACGCCGGACGACAGGATACGCAGTATTTT.

The V call is TRBV3-1, the J call TRBJ1-1, with a possible D match to TRBD1 (5 bases). Per the germline V gene, CDR1 is LGHDT and CDR2 is YNNKEL (reference sequence). Trimming pared 3 bases from V and 6 bases from J, leaving 8 bases between. This CDR3 has 12 residues. The CDR3 spells CASSHGAPEAFF. The DNA for the CDR3 is TGTGCCAGCAGCCACGGGGCGCCTGAAGCTTTCTTT. The whole variable domain, remainder taken from reference TRBV3-1 and TRBJ1-1, is DTAVSQTPKYLVTQMGNDKSIKCEQNLGHDTMYWYKQDSKKFLKIMFSYNNKELIINETVPNRFSPKSPDKAHLNLHINSLELGDSAVYFCASSHGAPEAFFGQGTRLTVV.

This clonotype appeared many times. This chain connects TRBV5-1 to TRBJ2-5, with a possible D match to TRBD2 (6 bases). Germline lookup yields CDR1 SGHRS and CDR2 YFSETQ. Trimming removed 5 bases from V and 2 bases from J, with 10 bases in between. The CDR3 covers 13 residues. In DNA form, the CDR3 reads TGCGCCAGCAGGCAGAGCGGGCAAGAGACCCAGTACTTC. This encodes CASRQSGQETQYF.

This clonotype rates as medium-sized. V and J are TRBV5-1 and TRBJ2-2; weak D call: TRBD1 (6 bases). In germline, CDR1 is SGHRS, CDR2 YFSETQ. This CDR3 contains 13 residues. Trimming pared 4 bases from V and 4 bases from J, leaving 8 bases between. CDR3 protein: CASSVDSTGELFF. The CDR3, as DNA: TGCGCCAGCAGCGTGGACAGCACCGGGGAGCTGTTTTTT. Full variable domain (outside the CDR3, taken from reference TRBV5-1 and TRBJ2-2): KAGVTQTPRYLIKTRGQQVTLSCSPISGHRSVSWYQQTPGQGLQFLFEYFSETQRNKGNFPGRFSGRQFSNSRSEMNVSTLELGDSALYLCASSVDSTGELFFGEGSRLTVL.

J is TRBJ1-1 and V is TRBV21-1; the table's D call, TRBD1, has no DNA check behind it. TRBV21-1 is noted as a pseudogene. The CDR3 spans 16 residues. CDR3 nucleotide sequence: TGTGCCAGCAGCAAAGGGGGAAGGGGGTGGGGCACTGAAGCTTTCTTT. Its protein is CASSKGGRGWGTEAFF.